This TCR beta chain comes out of a study of blood T cell repertoires in COVID-19. Study summary: The United States, Italy and Spain provided the acute and convalescent COVID-19 samples. T cells, B-cell-depleted T cells, or PBMCs provided the cDNA or gDNA that served as material.

Per the original methods: The authors estimated nucleated cell counts from reference gene primer amplification. TCRdb's copy holds only in-frame clones and misses some; the assay was immunoSEQ multiplex PCR. The V and J calls and clone size come from that table; D and trimming were worked out from the DNA. The sample carries 78,000 or so clones, around 83% recorded once. Trimming at V came to 4 bases and at J to 6 bases, leaving 8 bases not matched to a gene. CDR1 and CDR2 (germline): LGHDT, YNNKEL (reference sequence). CDR3 length: 16 amino acids. Specimen: peripheral blood. The origin of this receptor is a human donor in a cohort sampled during active COVID-19. The V and J genes are TRBV3-1 (or the pseudogene TRBV3-2) and TRBJ2-3; 12 bases match TRBD2. The CDR3 spells CASSPASGRASDTQYF. The CDR3 DNA reads as TGTGCCAGCAGCCCCGCTAGCGGGAGGGCCTCCGATACGCAGTATTTT.